This entry describes one TCR beta chain. Preparation of the TCRbeta library was carried out with unique molecular identifiers. TCRdb reanalysed the PCR reads using MiXCR and keeps one entry per CDR3 protein. This table holds about 830,000 distinct CDR3 sequences, 16% found once. Trimming removed 0 bases at V and 7 bases at J, with 8 bases between. The CDR3 consists of 14 residues. Germline CDR1 and CDR2: SGDLS and YYNGEE. These data originate in a study of T-cell reconstitution after alpha-beta-depleted transplantation in children. The chain links TRBV9 to TRBJ1-6; D possibly corresponds to TRBD1 (5 bases). This clonotype was sampled from a male patient aged 5 to 17 who had a stem cell transplant for acute lymphoblastic leukemia, so the T cells may come from the graft donor. The sequenced sample was PBMCs, mostly from graft donor cells, obtained 360 days after TCRalphabeta/CD19-depleted stem cell transplant. In DNA form, the CDR3 reads TGTGCCAGCAGCGTAGGTTGGGGGAATTCACCCCTCCACTTT. It yields the protein CASSVGWGNSPLHF.